The 10 T cell receptor beta chains presented below share a single source sample, sequenced in a study of early stage breast cancer tumors. Some clones are missing from TCRdb's copy, which holds only in-frame ones; the method was immunoSEQ multiplex PCR. Found here are some 72,000 clones, roughly 84% of them singletons; the top ten hold 3.5%. Sequences were obtained from blood. The receptors were sampled from a person aged 60 to 70 with breast cancer.

V usage is TRBV4-2 and J usage is TRBJ1-1, with TRBD1 matching over 8 bases. The CDR3 is 14 residues long. CDR1 and CDR2 from the germline V gene are LGHNA and YNFKEQ. Trimming took 6 bases from V and 1 from J; bases not matched to a gene: 4. Here the CDR3 reads CASRITGGNTEAFF. Here the CDR3 DNA reads TGTGCCAGCAGGATAACAGGGGGGAACACTGAAGCTTTCTTT.

V gene TRBV28 combines with J gene TRBJ2-7, with 9 bases aligning to TRBD1. The CDR3 spans 14 residues. Germline V gives CDR1 MDHEN, CDR2 SYDVKM. V lost 6 bases to trimming and J lost 4 bases; unmatched junction nucleotides: 7. The CDR3 loop reads CASRTGGTGYEQYF. CDR3 DNA sequence: TGTGCCAGCAGAACCGGGGGGACAGGGTACGAGCAGTACTTC.

The rearrangement uses TRBV5-1 and TRBJ2-7, with TRBD2 identical over 9 bases. The CDR3 runs 13 residues. The V gene's germline CDR1 is SGHRS and CDR2 YFSETQ. The V gene end was trimmed by 4 bases and the J gene end by 4 bases; junction bases not matched to a gene: 3. The CDR3 sequence: CASSAGGGYEQYF. The CDR3 nucleotides are TGCGCCAGCAGCGCGGGGGGGGGATACGAGCAGTACTTC.

V and J are TRBV7-2 and TRBJ2-2; 9 nucleotides agree with TRBD2. The V gene's germline CDR1 is SGHTA and CDR2 FQGNSA. This CDR3 has 16 residues. The V and J ends lost 1 base and 4 bases, in that order; junction bases with no gene match: 4. The CDR3: CASSLGLAGITGELFF. In nucleotides, the CDR3 is TGTGCCAGCAGCTTAGGGCTAGCGGGGATCACCGGGGAGCTGTTTTTT.

The chain has TRBV25-1 and TRBJ2-5, with TRBD2 matching 9 bases. The V gene's germline CDR1 is MGHDK and CDR2 SYGVNS. The CDR3 totals 17 residues. Trimming cost V 3 bases and J 5 bases; bases outside gene matches: 13. CDR3 protein: CASSDPGGGRARETQYF. DNA of the CDR3: TGTGCCAGCAGTGATCCCGGCGGCGGGAGGGCCCGTGAGACCCAGTACTTC.

This chain uses TRBV6-5 with TRBJ1-1; D is possibly TRBD1 (5 bases). The length of the CDR3 is 13 residues. Trimming left V 5 bases short and J 10 bases short, with 17 bases between. Per the germline V gene, CDR1 is MNHEY and CDR2 is SVGAGI. The CDR3 loop is CASSVRDGHRAFF. The CDR3 nucleotides are TGTGCCAGCAGTGTCCGGGACGGACATAGAGCTTTCTTT.

The genes are TRBV7-3 and TRBJ2-1; 9 nucleotides agree with TRBD2. The CDR3 extends over 15 amino acids. J gave up 5 bases and V 4 bases, and 6 bases lay outside the gene matches. Germline CDR1 SGHTA, CDR2 FQGTGA. The CDR3 coding sequence is TGTGCCAGCAGCTCAACGGGACTAGCTAACAATGAGCAGTTCTTC. Amino acid sequence: CASSSTGLANNEQFF.

This clone has just one count. The chain couples TRBV11-3 to TRBJ2-1; the D gene is possibly TRBD1 (6 bases). Germline V gene sequence: CDR1 SGHNT, CDR2 YENEEA. With 1 base removed from V and 9 bases from J, the gap between germline ends came to 7 bases. The CDR3 loop spans 12 amino acids. The CDR3 sequence: CASSLGGGEQFF. The CDR3 DNA reads TGTGCCAGCAGCTTAGGAGGGGGTGAGCAGTTCTTC.

V is TRBV14 and J is TRBJ2-3; TRBD1 aligns across 9 bases. Germline assignment: CDR1 SGHDN and CDR2 FVKESK. The CDR3 is made up of 16 amino acids. The J segment lost 2 bases and the V segment lost 4 bases, leaving 7 bases of the junction unmatched. CDR3 nucleotide sequence: TGTGCCAGCAGCCCCATGGGACAGGGATTCACAGATACGCAGTATTTT. This gives the protein CASSPMGQGFTDTQYF.

The chain combines TRBV27 with TRBJ2-7; the D gene is possibly TRBD1 (6 bases). V lost 2 bases and J lost 4, with 21 bases in between. The CDR3 loop spans 17 amino acids. Germline V CDR1 and CDR2: MNHEY, SMNVEV (reference sequence). The CDR3 nucleotides are TGTGCCAGCAGTTTAATGTTTCGGGACACCCACCCGTACGAGCAGTACTTC. Its translation: CASSLMFRDTHPYEQYF.